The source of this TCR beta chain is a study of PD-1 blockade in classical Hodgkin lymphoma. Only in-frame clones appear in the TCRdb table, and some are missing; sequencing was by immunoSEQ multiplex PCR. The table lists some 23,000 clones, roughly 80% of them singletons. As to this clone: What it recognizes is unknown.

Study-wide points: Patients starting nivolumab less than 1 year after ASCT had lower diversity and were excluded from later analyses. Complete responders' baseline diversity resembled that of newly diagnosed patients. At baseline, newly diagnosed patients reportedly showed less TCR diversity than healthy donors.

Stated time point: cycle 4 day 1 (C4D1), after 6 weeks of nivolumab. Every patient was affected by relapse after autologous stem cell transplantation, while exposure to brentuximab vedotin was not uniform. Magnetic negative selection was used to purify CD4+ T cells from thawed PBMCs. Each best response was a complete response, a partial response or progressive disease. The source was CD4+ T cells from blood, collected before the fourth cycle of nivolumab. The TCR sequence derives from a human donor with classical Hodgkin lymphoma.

In nucleotides, the CDR3 is TGTGCCAGCAGCGGAGGACTCGCTAGCGGGGGGCCTGGGAATGAGCAGTTCTTC. Translated, it gives CASSGGLASGGPGNEQFF. The chain joins TRBV5-8 to TRBJ2-1, with 11 bases matching TRBD2. The CDR3 covers 18 residues. J gave up 7 bases and V 4 bases, and 16 bases lay outside the gene matches. Germline lookup yields CDR1 SGHTS and CDR2 YDEGEE.